A selection of T cell receptor beta chains follows, all from one sample in a study of blood T cell repertoires in COVID-19. Sequencing was performed with immunoSEQ multiplex PCR; in TCRdb, only in-frame clones are kept and a portion is missing. The repertoire holds hundreds of thousands of clones, with 85% to 90% as singletons. Sequencing was performed on PBMCs or T cells enriched from blood (not recorded which). All receptors derive from a man between 25 and 39 years old who had recovered from COVID-19. Each CDR3 is given with its conserved first and last residue. D genes are given only for firm matches. Size tells how often a clone was seen (once, few, many) or the class of an expanded clone, and some rows leave it out.

clone size: -
V gene: TRBV5-5
D gene: -
J gene: TRBJ1-6
CDR3 protein: CASSLALQYNSPLHF
CDR3 DNA: TGTGCCAGCAGCTTGGCCCTACAGTATAATTCACCCCTCCACTTT

clone size: -
V gene: TRBV3-1/TRBV3-2
D gene: -
J gene: TRBJ1-2
CDR3 protein: CASSQGQLAYGYTF
CDR3 DNA: TGTGCCAGCAGCCAAGGACAGCTCGCCTATGGCTACACCTTC

clone size: -
V gene: TRBV27
D gene: -
J gene: TRBJ1-2
CDR3 protein: CASSSDARVGGYTF
CDR3 DNA: TGTGCCAGCAGTTCCGACGCACGGGTAGGCGGCTACACCTTC

clone size: -
V gene: TRBV10-3
D gene: TRBD1
J gene: TRBJ2-7
CDR3 protein: CGAGTGLYEQYF
CDR3 DNA: TGTGGGGCCGGGACAGGGCTTTACGAGCAGTACTTC

clone size: few
V gene: TRBV7-6
D gene: -
J gene: TRBJ1-1
CDR3 protein: CASSRDRSNTEAFF
CDR3 DNA: TGTGCCAGCAGCCGCGACAGATCGAACACTGAAGCTTTCTTT

clone size: -
V gene: TRBV6-5
D gene: TRBD1
J gene: TRBJ1-4
CDR3 protein: CASRKTGGIAEKLFF
CDR3 DNA: TGTGCCAGCAGGAAAACAGGGGGGATTGCGGAAAAACTGTTTTTT

clone size: -
V gene: TRBV7-7
D gene: -
J gene: TRBJ2-1
CDR3 protein: CASSVGLNNEQFF
CDR3 DNA: TGTGCTAGCAGCGTGGGACTGAATAATGAGCAGTTCTTC

clone size: -
V gene: TRBV7-9
D gene: -
J gene: TRBJ1-2
CDR3 protein: CASSPQEGGYTF
CDR3 DNA: TGTGCCAGCAGCCCACAAGAGGGAGGCTACACCTTC

clone size: -
V gene: TRBV10-3
D gene: TRBD1
J gene: TRBJ2-2
CDR3 protein: CAISPKGAGPNTGELFF
CDR3 DNA: TGTGCCATCAGCCCAAAGGGGGCGGGTCCGAACACCGGGGAGCTGTTTTTT

clone size: -
V gene: TRBV6-2/TRBV6-3
D gene: TRBD2
J gene: TRBJ2-7
CDR3 protein: CASSTLAGVYEQYF
CDR3 DNA: TGTGCCAGCAGTACACTAGCGGGGGTCTACGAGCAGTACTTC

clone size: -
V gene: TRBV7-2
D gene: -
J gene: TRBJ2-7
CDR3 protein: CASSHGLGGEQYF
CDR3 DNA: TGTGCCAGCAGCCATGGACTAGGGGGCGAGCAGTACTTC

clone size: -
V gene: TRBV27
D gene: -
J gene: TRBJ1-5
CDR3 protein: CASSSGMVNQPQHF
CDR3 DNA: TGTGCCAGCAGCAGCGGGATGGTCAATCAGCCCCAGCATTTT

clone size: -
V gene: TRBV30
D gene: TRBD1
J gene: TRBJ2-5
CDR3 protein: CAWLGQGQETQYF
CDR3 DNA: TGTGCCTGGTTGGGACAGGGACAAGAGACCCAGTACTTC

clone size: -
V gene: TRBV4-2
D gene: TRBD2
J gene: TRBJ2-2
CDR3 protein: CASSQEVLTSGSLGELFF
CDR3 DNA: TGTGCCAGCAGCCAAGAAGTCTTAACTAGCGGGAGTCTCGGGGAGCTGTTTTTT

clone size: -
V gene: TRBV6-5
D gene: TRBD1
J gene: TRBJ1-5
CDR3 protein: CASSPDRGQGQPQHF
CDR3 DNA: TGTGCCAGCAGTCCGGACAGGGGGCAGGGTCAGCCCCAGCATTTT

clone size: -
V gene: TRBV18
D gene: TRBD1
J gene: TRBJ2-2
CDR3 protein: CASSPGTATGELFF
CDR3 DNA: TGTGCCAGCTCACCCGGGACAGCGACTGGGGAGCTGTTTTTT

clone size: -
V gene: TRBV30
D gene: TRBD1
J gene: TRBJ2-5
CDR3 protein: CARTTGSETQYF
CDR3 DNA: TGTGCCAGAACGACAGGGTCAGAGACCCAGTACTTC

clone size: -
V gene: TRBV19
D gene: TRBD1
J gene: TRBJ2-1
CDR3 protein: CASSTGDREIIYNEQFF
CDR3 DNA: TGTGCCAGTAGTACAGGGGACAGGGAAATCATCTACAATGAGCAGTTCTTC

clone size: -
V gene: TRBV2
D gene: -
J gene: TRBJ2-5
CDR3 protein: CASSGVTGRPPPQETQYF
CDR3 DNA: TGTGCCAGCAGTGGGGTCACAGGGCGCCCCCCTCCCCAAGAGACCCAGTACTTC

clone size: -
V gene: TRBV7-8
D gene: TRBD1
J gene: TRBJ1-5
CDR3 protein: CASNRGLGHQPQHF
CDR3 DNA: TGTGCCAGCAACAGGGGGCTAGGTCATCAGCCCCAGCATTTT

clone size: -
V gene: TRBV2
D gene: TRBD1
J gene: TRBJ1-5
CDR3 protein: CASSASAGTGGVGGNQPQHF
CDR3 DNA: TGTGCCAGCAGTGCTTCGGCCGGGACAGGGGGCGTTGGGGGCAATCAGCCCCAGCATTTT

clone size: -
V gene: TRBV5-1
D gene: TRBD2
J gene: TRBJ2-1
CDR3 protein: CASSGGLAGNEQFF
CDR3 DNA: TGCGCCAGCAGCGGGGGACTAGCGGGGAATGAGCAGTTCTTC

clone size: once
V gene: TRBV28
D gene: TRBD1
J gene: TRBJ1-5
CDR3 protein: CASSSKTGGGGPQHF
CDR3 DNA: TGTGCCAGCAGTTCCAAGACAGGGGGAGGAGGGCCCCAGCATTTT

clone size: once
V gene: TRBV28
D gene: -
J gene: TRBJ2-1
CDR3 protein: CASSLLNNEQFF
CDR3 DNA: TGTGCCAGCAGTTTATTAAATAATGAGCAGTTCTTC

clone size: -
V gene: TRBV3-1/TRBV3-2
D gene: -
J gene: TRBJ2-7
CDR3 protein: CASSQGFSGYEQYF
CDR3 DNA: TGTGCCAGCAGCCAAGGGTTTAGCGGTTACGAGCAGTACTTC

clone size: -
V gene: TRBV15
D gene: -
J gene: TRBJ1-5
CDR3 protein: CATSTHRSGQPQHF
CDR3 DNA: TGTGCCACCAGCACACACCGGAGTGGTCAGCCCCAGCATTTT

clone size: -
V gene: TRBV5-1
D gene: TRBD1
J gene: TRBJ1-1
CDR3 protein: CASSPGQGAGTEAFF
CDR3 DNA: TGCGCCAGCAGCCCCGGACAGGGGGCGGGAACTGAAGCTTTCTTT

clone size: -
V gene: TRBV3-1/TRBV3-2
D gene: TRBD1
J gene: TRBJ1-5
CDR3 protein: CASSRGQGGNQPQHF
CDR3 DNA: TGTGCCAGCAGCCGGGGACAGGGAGGCAATCAGCCCCAGCATTTT